This T cell receptor (beta chain) appears in the sequencing data of a study of CD8 T cells in ankylosing spondylitis. Broader study findings: Relatively rare in peripheral blood, disease-linked clones were also CD8+. One TCR beta motif, made up of under ten highly homologous variants, appeared characteristic of ankylosing spondylitis blood. Clones tied to disease were said to be significantly enriched in matched ankylosing spondylitis synovial fluid.

Of note for this clonotype: Its specificity is unknown.

5'-RACE, quantitative and with molecular barcodes, yielded the TCR beta libraries. TCRdb itself ran the 5' RACE reads through MiXCR, one entry per CDR3 protein. The table has more than 600,000 distinct CDR3 sequences, around a fifth seen once; the top ten hold about 19%. This CDR3 is 19 amino acids long. The trim removed 6 bases at V and 0 bases at J, leaving 10 bases unmatched. The germline V gene encodes CDR1 SGHAT and CDR2 FQDESV (reference sequence). The chain links TRBV11-1 to TRBJ2-1, with TRBD2 identical over 14 bases. Material: blood, either unsorted or a sorted T cell fraction (not recorded which). The TCR originated in a male donor with ankylosing spondylitis. This chain's CDR3 is CASSSGLAGGPYSYNEQFF. In DNA, the CDR3 is TGTGCCAGCAGTTCCGGACTAGCGGGGGGTCCCTACTCCTACAATGAGCAGTTCTTC.